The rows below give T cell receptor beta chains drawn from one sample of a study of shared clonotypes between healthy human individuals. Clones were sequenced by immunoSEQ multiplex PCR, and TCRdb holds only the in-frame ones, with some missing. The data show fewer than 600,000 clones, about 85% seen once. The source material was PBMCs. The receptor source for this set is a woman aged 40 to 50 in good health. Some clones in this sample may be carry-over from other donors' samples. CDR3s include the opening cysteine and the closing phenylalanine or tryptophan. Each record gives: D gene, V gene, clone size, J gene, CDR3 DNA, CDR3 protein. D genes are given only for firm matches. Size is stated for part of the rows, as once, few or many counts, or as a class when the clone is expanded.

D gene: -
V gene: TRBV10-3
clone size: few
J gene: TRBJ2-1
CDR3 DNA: TGTGCCATCAGTGCAGAAAATGAGCAGTTCTTC
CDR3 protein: CAISAENEQFF

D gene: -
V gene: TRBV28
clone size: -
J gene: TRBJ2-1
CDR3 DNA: TGTGCCAGCGGTGGGGGAGTCAATGAGCAGTTCTTC
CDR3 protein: CASGGGVNEQFF

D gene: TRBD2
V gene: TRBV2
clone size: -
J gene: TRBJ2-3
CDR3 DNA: TGTGCCAGCAGCGTTAGCGGGAAGGTTACAGATACGCAGTATTTT
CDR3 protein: CASSVSGKVTDTQYF

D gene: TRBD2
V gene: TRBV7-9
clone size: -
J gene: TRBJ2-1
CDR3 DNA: TGTGCCAGCAGCTCCCCTGAGGTGAGCGGGAGGAATGAGCAGTTCTTC
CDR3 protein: CASSSPEVSGRNEQFF

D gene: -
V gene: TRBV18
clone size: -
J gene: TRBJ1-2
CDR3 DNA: TGTGCCAGCTCACCAGGGGTTAACTATGGCTACACCTTC
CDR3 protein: CASSPGVNYGYTF

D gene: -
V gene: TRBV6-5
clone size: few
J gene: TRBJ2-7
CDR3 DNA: TGTGCCAGCAGTCCGACAGCCACCTACGAGCAGTACTTC
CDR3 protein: CASSPTATYEQYF

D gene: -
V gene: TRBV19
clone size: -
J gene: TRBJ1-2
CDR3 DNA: TGTGCCAGTAGAGTGGGACACGGGGACCTCCCATCTAACTATGGCTACACCTTC
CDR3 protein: CASRVGHGDLPSNYGYTF

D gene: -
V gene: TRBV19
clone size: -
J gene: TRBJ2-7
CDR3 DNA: TGTGCCAGTAGTGCGAACACCTACGAGCAGTACTTC
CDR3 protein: CASSANTYEQYF

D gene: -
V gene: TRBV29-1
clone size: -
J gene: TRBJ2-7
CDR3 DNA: TGCAGCGTTGGGACCGCCTTCGGGCAGTACTTC
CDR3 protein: CSVGTAFGQYF

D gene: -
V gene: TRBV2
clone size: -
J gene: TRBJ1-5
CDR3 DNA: TGTGCCAGCAGTGCCGAGGGGTCGAGCAATCAGCCCCAGCATTTT
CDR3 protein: CASSAEGSSNQPQHF

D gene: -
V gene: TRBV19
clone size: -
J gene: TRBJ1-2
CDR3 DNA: TGTGCCAGTAGTATAGAATCCGGGAGGGATGGCTACACCTTC
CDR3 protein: CASSIESGRDGYTF

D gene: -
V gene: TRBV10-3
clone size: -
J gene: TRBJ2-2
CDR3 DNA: TGTGCCATCAGTGCGGGAGCGAACACCGGGGAGCTGTTTTTT
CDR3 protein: CAISAGANTGELFF

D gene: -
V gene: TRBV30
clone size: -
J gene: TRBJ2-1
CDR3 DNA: TGTGCCTGGAGTGTAGGGGGGCCCACTCCGTTCTTC
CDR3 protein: CAWSVGGPTPFF

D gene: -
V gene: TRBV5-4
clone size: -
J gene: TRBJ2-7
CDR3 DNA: TGTGCCAGCAGCTTCGGGGGGCCCTACGAGCAGTACTTC
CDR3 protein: CASSFGGPYEQYF

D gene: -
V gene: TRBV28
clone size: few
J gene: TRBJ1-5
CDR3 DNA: TGTGCCAGCAGTTTGCTTAGCAGTCCACCTGGGCCCCAGCATTTT
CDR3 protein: CASSLLSSPPGPQHF

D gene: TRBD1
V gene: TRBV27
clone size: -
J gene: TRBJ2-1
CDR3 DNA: TGTGCCAGCAGTTTGAAAGGGGGCGCCCGGTTCTACAATGAGCAGTTCTTC
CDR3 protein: CASSLKGGARFYNEQFF

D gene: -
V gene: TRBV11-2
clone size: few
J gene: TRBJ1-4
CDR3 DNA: TGTGCCAGCAGCTTAGGCAGGTTTAATGAAAAACTGTTTTTT
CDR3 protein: CASSLGRFNEKLFF

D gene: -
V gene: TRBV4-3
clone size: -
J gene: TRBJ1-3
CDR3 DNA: TGCGCCAGCAGCCAAGATACGGGGGTCTCTGGAAACACCATATATTTT
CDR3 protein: CASSQDTGVSGNTIYF

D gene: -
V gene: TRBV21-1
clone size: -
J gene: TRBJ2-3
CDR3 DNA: TGTGCCAGCAGCAAAACGACGGCGGGAGGTAGTGCTGATACGCAGTATTTT
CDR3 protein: CASSKTTAGGSADTQYF

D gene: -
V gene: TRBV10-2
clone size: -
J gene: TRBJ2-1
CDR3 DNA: TGCGCCAGCAGAGCTGACAGAATTAATGAGCAGTTCTTC
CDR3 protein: CASRADRINEQFF

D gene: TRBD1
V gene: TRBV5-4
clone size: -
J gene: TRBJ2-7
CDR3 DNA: TGTGCCAGCAGCTTCGGACAGGGTGGGAGCTCCTACGAGCAGTACTTC
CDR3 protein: CASSFGQGGSSYEQYF

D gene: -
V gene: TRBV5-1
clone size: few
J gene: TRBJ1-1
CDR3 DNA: TGCGCCAGCAGCTTCAATGCAGGGACTGAAGCTTTCTTT
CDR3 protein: CASSFNAGTEAFF

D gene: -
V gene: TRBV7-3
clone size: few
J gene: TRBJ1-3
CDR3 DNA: TGTGCCAGCAGCACGGGGCAGATCTCTGGAAACACCATATATTTT
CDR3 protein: CASSTGQISGNTIYF

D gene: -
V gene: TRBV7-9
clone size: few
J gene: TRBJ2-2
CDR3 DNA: TGTGCCAGCAGCCCCCCGTGGGGGGGCACGAACACCGGGGAGCTGTTTTTT
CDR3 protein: CASSPPWGGTNTGELFF

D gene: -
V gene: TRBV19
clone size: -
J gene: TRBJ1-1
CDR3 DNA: TGTGCCAGTAGTATCGGCGGCGGGGACACTGAAGCTTTCTTT
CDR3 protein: CASSIGGGDTEAFF

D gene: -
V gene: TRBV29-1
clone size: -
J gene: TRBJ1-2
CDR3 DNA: TGCAGCGTTGAACAGCCCAACTATGGCTACACCTTC
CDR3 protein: CSVEQPNYGYTF

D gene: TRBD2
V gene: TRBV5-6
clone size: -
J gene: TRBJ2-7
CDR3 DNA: TGTGCCAGCAGCTTAACCCCGGGACTAGCGCCTCCGCCTCCAGACTTC
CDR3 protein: CASSLTPGLAPPPPDF

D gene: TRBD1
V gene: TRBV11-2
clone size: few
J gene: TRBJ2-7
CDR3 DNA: TGTGCCAGCAGCCCCCGGACAGGAACCTCCTACGAGCAGTACTTC
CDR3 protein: CASSPRTGTSYEQYF

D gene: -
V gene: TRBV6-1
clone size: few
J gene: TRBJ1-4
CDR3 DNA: TGTGCCAGCAGTGAGTTCGGAACTAGGGGAGAAAAACTGTTTTTT
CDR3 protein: CASSEFGTRGEKLFF

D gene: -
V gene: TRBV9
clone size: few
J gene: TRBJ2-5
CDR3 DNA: TGTGCCAGCAGCGTCTCCGGTCCGCAAGAGACCCAGTACTTC
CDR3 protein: CASSVSGPQETQYF

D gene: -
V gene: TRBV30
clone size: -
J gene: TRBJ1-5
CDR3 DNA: TGTGCCTGGAGTGGGGGGCGCGGTCAGCCCCAGCATTTT
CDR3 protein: CAWSGGRGQPQHF

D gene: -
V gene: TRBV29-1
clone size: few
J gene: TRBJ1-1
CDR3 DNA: TGCAGCGTGACCCAGGGGTGGGGCACTGAAGCTTTCTTT
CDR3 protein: CSVTQGWGTEAFF

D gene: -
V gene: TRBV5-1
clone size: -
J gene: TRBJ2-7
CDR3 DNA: TGCGCCAGCAGCCCCGGGGCAGGACTCTATAACTACGAGCAGTACTTC
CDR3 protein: CASSPGAGLYNYEQYF

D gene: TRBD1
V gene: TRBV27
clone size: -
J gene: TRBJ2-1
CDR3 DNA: TGTGCCAGCAGTCCGACAGGGTACAATGAGCAGTTCTTC
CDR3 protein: CASSPTGYNEQFF

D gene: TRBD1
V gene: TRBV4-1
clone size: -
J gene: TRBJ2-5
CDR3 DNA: TGCGCCAGCAGCCAAAGATATCAGGGGGCTGAGGAGACCCAGTACTTC
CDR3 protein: CASSQRYQGAEETQYF

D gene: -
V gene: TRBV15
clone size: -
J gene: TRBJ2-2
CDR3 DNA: TGTGCCACCAGCAGAGCGAACACCGGGGAGCTGTTTTTT
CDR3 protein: CATSRANTGELFF

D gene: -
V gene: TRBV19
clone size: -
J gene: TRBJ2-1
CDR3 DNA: TGTGCCAGCCAGGGGGGTGGCAATGAGCAGTTCTTC
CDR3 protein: CASQGGGNEQFF

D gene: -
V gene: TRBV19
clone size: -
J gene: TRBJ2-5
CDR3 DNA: TGTGCCAGTAGTTCGGACACACAAGAGACCCAGTACTTC
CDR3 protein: CASSSDTQETQYF

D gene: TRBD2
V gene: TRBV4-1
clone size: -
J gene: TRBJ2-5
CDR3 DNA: TGCGCCAGCAGCCAGCGACTAGCGGGACAAGAGACCCAGTACTTC
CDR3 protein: CASSQRLAGQETQYF

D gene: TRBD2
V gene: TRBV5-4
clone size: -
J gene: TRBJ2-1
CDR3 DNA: TGTGCCATGGCGAAGGGACTAGCGGACAATGAGCAGTTCTTC
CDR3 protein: CAMAKGLADNEQFF

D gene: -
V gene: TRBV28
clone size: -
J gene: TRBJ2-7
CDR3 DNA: TGTGCCAGCAGCCCCATCCTTGGAGGGCCGGCTCACGAGCAGTACTTC
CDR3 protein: CASSPILGGPAHEQYF

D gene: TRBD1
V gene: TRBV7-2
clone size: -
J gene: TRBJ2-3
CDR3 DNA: TGTGCCAGCAGCTGGACAGGGAGAACAGATACGCAGTATTTT
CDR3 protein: CASSWTGRTDTQYF